A single T cell receptor beta chain is shown here with its context. This entry comes from a study of identical twins. TCRdb fed the 5' RACE reads into MiXCR, producing one record per CDR3 protein. The sample consists of 700,000 or so distinct CDR3 sequences, over 20% of them appearing once. The data also belong to a second study, concerning T cells expressing NK-cell markers.

Sequenced sample: PBMCs. The receptor was isolated from a woman aged 18-35 years in good health.

As DNA, the CDR3 is TGTGCCACCAGCAGTGATGCAGGGCCCCAAGAGCAGTACTTC. Protein product: CATSSDAGPQEQYF. The rearrangement links TRBV15 to TRBJ2-7, with D tentatively TRBD1 (5 bases). V dropped 3 bases and J dropped 7 bases, with 16 bases sitting between them. Germline CDR1 is LNHNV and CDR2 is YYDKDF (reference sequence). CDR3 length equals 14 residues.